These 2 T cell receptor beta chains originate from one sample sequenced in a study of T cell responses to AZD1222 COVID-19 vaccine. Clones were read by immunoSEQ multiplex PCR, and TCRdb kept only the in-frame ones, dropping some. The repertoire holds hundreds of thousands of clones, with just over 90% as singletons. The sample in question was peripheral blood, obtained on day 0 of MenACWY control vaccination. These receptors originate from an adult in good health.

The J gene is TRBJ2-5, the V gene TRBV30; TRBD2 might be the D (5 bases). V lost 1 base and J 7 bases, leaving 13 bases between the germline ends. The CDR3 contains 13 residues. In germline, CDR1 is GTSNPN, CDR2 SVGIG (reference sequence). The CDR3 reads CAWSAGRVGTQYF. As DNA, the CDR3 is TGTGCCTGGAGTGCCGGGCGGGTCGGGACCCAGTACTTC.

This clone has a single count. CDR3 coding DNA: TGTGCCAGCAGCTCCCACTACAATGAGCAGTTCTTC. This codes for CASSSHYNEQFF. The chain combines TRBV7-2 with TRBJ2-1, with D uncertain. With 4 bases removed from V and 3 bases from J, the gap between germline ends came to 4 bases. The CDR3 extends over 12 amino acids. Germline V CDR1 and CDR2: SGHTA, FQGNSA.